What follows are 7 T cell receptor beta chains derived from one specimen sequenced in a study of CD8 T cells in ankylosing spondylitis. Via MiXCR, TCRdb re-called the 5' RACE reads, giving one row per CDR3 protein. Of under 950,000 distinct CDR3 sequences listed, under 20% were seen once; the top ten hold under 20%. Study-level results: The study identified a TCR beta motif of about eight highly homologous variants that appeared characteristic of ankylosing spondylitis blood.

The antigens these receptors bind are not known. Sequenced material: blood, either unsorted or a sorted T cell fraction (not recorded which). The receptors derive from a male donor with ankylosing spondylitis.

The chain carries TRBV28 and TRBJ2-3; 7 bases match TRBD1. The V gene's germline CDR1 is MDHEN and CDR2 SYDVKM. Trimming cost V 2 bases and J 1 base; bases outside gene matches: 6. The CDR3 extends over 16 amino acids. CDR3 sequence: CASSLGWDSRTDTQYF. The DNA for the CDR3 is TGTGCCAGCAGTTTAGGGTGGGACAGCCGCACAGATACGCAGTATTTT.

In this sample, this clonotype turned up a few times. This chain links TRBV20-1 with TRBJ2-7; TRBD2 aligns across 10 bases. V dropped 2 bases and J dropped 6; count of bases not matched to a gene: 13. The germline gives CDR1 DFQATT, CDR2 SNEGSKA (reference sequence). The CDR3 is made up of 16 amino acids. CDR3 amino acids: CSARSGRASLMGEQYF. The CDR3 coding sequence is TGCAGTGCTAGAAGCGGGAGGGCCTCTTTAATGGGCGAGCAGTACTTC.

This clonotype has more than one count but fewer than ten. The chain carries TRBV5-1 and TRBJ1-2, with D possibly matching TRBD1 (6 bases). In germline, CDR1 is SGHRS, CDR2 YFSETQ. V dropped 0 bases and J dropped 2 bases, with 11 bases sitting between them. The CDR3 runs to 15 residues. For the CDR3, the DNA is TGCGCCAGCAGCTTGGCCGGGACACCGAACTATGGCTACACCTTC. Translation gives CASSLAGTPNYGYTF.

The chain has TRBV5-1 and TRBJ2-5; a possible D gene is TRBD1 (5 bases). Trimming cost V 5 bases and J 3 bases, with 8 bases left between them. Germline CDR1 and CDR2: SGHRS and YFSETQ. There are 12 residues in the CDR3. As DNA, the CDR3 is TGCGCCAGCAGTGTCAGGGAAGAGACCCAGTACTTC. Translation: CASSVREETQYF.

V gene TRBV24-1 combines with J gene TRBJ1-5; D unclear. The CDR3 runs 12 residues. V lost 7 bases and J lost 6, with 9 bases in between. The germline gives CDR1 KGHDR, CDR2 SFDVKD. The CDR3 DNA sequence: TGTGCCACCAGGACAAAGGGTCAGCCCCAGCATTTT. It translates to CATRTKGQPQHF.

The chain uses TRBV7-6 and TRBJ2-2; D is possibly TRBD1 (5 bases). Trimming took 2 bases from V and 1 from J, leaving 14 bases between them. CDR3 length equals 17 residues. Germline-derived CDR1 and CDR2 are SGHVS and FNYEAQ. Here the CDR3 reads CASSLPIQELNTGELFF. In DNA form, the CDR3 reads TGTGCCAGCAGCTTACCCATACAGGAATTGAACACCGGGGAGCTGTTTTTT. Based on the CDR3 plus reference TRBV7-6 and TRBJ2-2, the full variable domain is GAGVSQSPRYKVTKRGQDVALRCDPISGHVSLYWYRQALGQGPEFLTYFNYEAQQDKSGLPNDRFSAERPEGSISTLTIQRTEQRDSAMYRCASSLPIQELNTGELFFGEGSRLTVL.

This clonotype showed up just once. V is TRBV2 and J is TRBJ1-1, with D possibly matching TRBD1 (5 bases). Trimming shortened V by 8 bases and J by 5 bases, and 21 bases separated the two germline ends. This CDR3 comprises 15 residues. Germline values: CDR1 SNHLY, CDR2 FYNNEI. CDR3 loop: CASRLTRAGGTEAFF. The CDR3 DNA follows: TGTGCCAGCCGACTTACCAGGGCGGGGGGGACTGAAGCTTTCTTT.